Listed below are T cell receptor beta chains from one sample, sequenced in a study of OX40 agonist ivuxolimab in advanced cancers. Generated by immunoSEQ multiplex PCR, the TCRdb table keeps only in-frame clones and is missing some. The sample yields 35,000 to 45,000 clones, roughly nine tenths seen once. The source was CD4+ or CD8+ T cells sorted from blood, collected in a trial of the OX40 agonist ivuxolimab. The receptors shown here come from an adult with an advanced solid tumor such as melanoma, head and neck, liver or kidney cancer. CDR3s include the opening cysteine and the closing phenylalanine or tryptophan. The D gene is left open where the match is weak. Clone sizes are given selectively: once, few, many, or a class where the clone is expanded.

j_gene: TRBJ1-5
d_gene: TRBD1
abundance: few
v_gene: TRBV19
CDR3aa: CASSLGQGPNQPQHF
CDR3nt: TGTGCCAGTAGTCTTGGACAGGGACCAAATCAGCCCCAGCATTTT

j_gene: TRBJ1-3
d_gene: -
abundance: -
v_gene: TRBV28
CDR3aa: CASTRLNTIYF
CDR3nt: TGTGCCAGCACTCGTCTCAACACCATATATTTT

j_gene: TRBJ2-1
d_gene: -
abundance: -
v_gene: TRBV9
CDR3aa: CASSNSGENEQFF
CDR3nt: TGTGCCAGCAGCAACTCAGGGGAAAATGAGCAGTTCTTC

j_gene: TRBJ2-7
d_gene: -
abundance: -
v_gene: TRBV5-4
CDR3aa: CASSLAPVAYEQYF
CDR3nt: TGTGCCAGCAGCTTGGCCCCCGTAGCCTACGAGCAGTACTTC

j_gene: TRBJ2-7
d_gene: -
abundance: -
v_gene: TRBV27
CDR3aa: CASSRSGSSYEQYF
CDR3nt: TGTGCCAGCAGTCGGTCCGGGAGCTCCTACGAGCAGTACTTC

j_gene: TRBJ2-7
d_gene: -
abundance: -
v_gene: TRBV9
CDR3aa: CASSVVDSAYEQYF
CDR3nt: TGTGCCAGCAGCGTAGTAGACAGTGCCTACGAGCAGTACTTC

j_gene: TRBJ2-7
d_gene: TRBD1
abundance: -
v_gene: TRBV11-3
CDR3aa: CASSPRQGRNEQYF
CDR3nt: TGTGCCAGCAGCCCTAGACAGGGAAGGAACGAGCAGTACTTC

j_gene: TRBJ2-7
d_gene: -
abundance: -
v_gene: TRBV6-5
CDR3aa: CASSETGRHYEQYF
CDR3nt: TGTGCCAGCAGCGAGACAGGACGCCACTACGAGCAGTACTTC

j_gene: TRBJ1-1
d_gene: -
abundance: -
v_gene: TRBV6-5
CDR3aa: CASSYGKNTEAFF
CDR3nt: TGTGCCAGCAGTTATGGGAAGAACACTGAAGCTTTCTTT

j_gene: TRBJ1-1
d_gene: -
abundance: once
v_gene: TRBV5-5
CDR3aa: CASSLETGVNEAFF
CDR3nt: TGTGCCAGCAGCTTGGAGACAGGTGTCAATGAAGCTTTCTTT

j_gene: TRBJ1-1
d_gene: -
abundance: few
v_gene: TRBV5-1
CDR3aa: CASSYNRGNTEAFF
CDR3nt: TGCGCCAGCAGCTACAATAGGGGGAACACTGAAGCTTTCTTT

j_gene: TRBJ2-2
d_gene: TRBD1
abundance: -
v_gene: TRBV29-1
CDR3aa: CSVEGQGNTGELFF
CDR3nt: TGCAGCGTTGAAGGACAGGGGAACACCGGGGAGCTGTTTTTT

j_gene: TRBJ1-5
d_gene: -
abundance: -
v_gene: TRBV7-6
CDR3aa: CASSSDAEDQPQHF
CDR3nt: TGTGCCAGCAGCTCAGACGCGGAGGATCAGCCCCAGCATTTT

j_gene: TRBJ2-7
d_gene: TRBD2
abundance: -
v_gene: TRBV29-1
CDR3aa: CSVEGLASEQYF
CDR3nt: TGCAGCGTTGAGGGACTAGCAAGCGAGCAGTACTTC

j_gene: TRBJ2-7
d_gene: -
abundance: -
v_gene: TRBV18
CDR3aa: CASSQDFHEQYF
CDR3nt: TGTGCCAGCTCACAAGATTTCCACGAGCAGTACTTC

j_gene: TRBJ2-3
d_gene: -
abundance: -
v_gene: TRBV7-9
CDR3aa: CASSLGQVWEDTQYF
CDR3nt: TGTGCCAGCAGCTTAGGACAGGTCTGGGAAGATACGCAGTATTTT

j_gene: TRBJ1-4
d_gene: -
abundance: -
v_gene: TRBV4-1
CDR3aa: CASSPSQTNEKLFF
CDR3nt: TGCGCCAGCAGCCCAAGCCAGACTAATGAAAAACTGTTTTTT

j_gene: TRBJ2-7
d_gene: TRBD2
abundance: -
v_gene: TRBV27
CDR3aa: CATKLGGSPPYEQYF
CDR3nt: TGTGCCACCAAACTGGGCGGGAGTCCCCCCTACGAGCAGTACTTC

j_gene: TRBJ2-1
d_gene: -
abundance: -
v_gene: TRBV13
CDR3aa: CASSQLTVYNEQFF
CDR3nt: TGTGCCAGCAGCCAATTGACAGTTTACAATGAGCAGTTCTTC

j_gene: TRBJ2-2
d_gene: -
abundance: -
v_gene: TRBV7-9
CDR3aa: CASSQTSRDTGELFF
CDR3nt: TGTGCCAGCAGCCAGACAAGCCGCGACACCGGGGAGCTGTTTTTT

j_gene: TRBJ1-1
d_gene: -
abundance: few
v_gene: TRBV27
CDR3aa: CASSFNRVLSTEAFF
CDR3nt: TGTGCCAGCAGTTTCAACAGGGTGCTAAGCACTGAAGCTTTCTTT

j_gene: TRBJ1-5
d_gene: TRBD1
abundance: -
v_gene: TRBV4-1
CDR3aa: CASSQRDRGNSNQPQHF
CDR3nt: TGCGCCAGCAGCCAGCGAGACAGGGGTAACAGCAATCAGCCCCAGCATTTT

j_gene: TRBJ2-4
d_gene: -
abundance: -
v_gene: TRBV6-6
CDR3aa: CASSYASVDNIQYF
CDR3nt: TGTGCCAGCAGTTACGCCTCTGTAGACAACATTCAGTACTTC

j_gene: TRBJ1-1
d_gene: -
abundance: -
v_gene: TRBV5-4
CDR3aa: CASSLGSNTEAFF
CDR3nt: TGTGCCAGCAGCTTGGGTTCGAACACTGAAGCTTTCTTT

j_gene: TRBJ2-1
d_gene: TRBD2
abundance: once
v_gene: TRBV10-2
CDR3aa: CASTKREANEQFF
CDR3nt: TGCGCCAGCACCAAGCGGGAGGCCAATGAGCAGTTCTTC

j_gene: TRBJ2-3
d_gene: -
abundance: -
v_gene: TRBV19
CDR3aa: CASSTTVPNTETPSTDTQYF
CDR3nt: TGTGCCAGTAGTACTACCGTACCGAACACAGAGACACCATCCACAGATACGCAGTATTTT

j_gene: TRBJ2-7
d_gene: -
abundance: -
v_gene: TRBV4-1
CDR3aa: CASSQWTNYEQYF
CDR3nt: TGCGCCAGCAGCCAGTGGACTAACTACGAGCAGTACTTC

j_gene: TRBJ2-1
d_gene: TRBD2
abundance: -
v_gene: TRBV27
CDR3aa: CASNGLAGEDEQFF
CDR3nt: TGTGCCAGCAATGGACTAGCGGGAGAGGATGAGCAGTTCTTC

j_gene: TRBJ2-7
d_gene: -
abundance: -
v_gene: TRBV4-1
CDR3aa: CASGPGPGYEQYF
CDR3nt: TGCGCCAGCGGGCCGGGACCCGGCTACGAGCAGTACTTC

j_gene: TRBJ2-3
d_gene: -
abundance: -
v_gene: TRBV4-3
CDR3aa: CASSQDYVEATDTQYF
CDR3nt: TGCGCCAGCAGCCAAGATTACGTAGAGGCCACAGATACGCAGTATTTT

j_gene: TRBJ2-7
d_gene: TRBD1
abundance: -
v_gene: TRBV29-1
CDR3aa: CSVEGTGGYEQYF
CDR3nt: TGCAGCGTCGAAGGGACAGGGGGGTACGAGCAGTACTTC

j_gene: TRBJ2-7
d_gene: -
abundance: -
v_gene: TRBV6-1
CDR3aa: CASYTASYEQYF
CDR3nt: TGTGCCAGCTACACCGCCTCCTACGAGCAGTACTTC

j_gene: TRBJ2-6
d_gene: -
abundance: -
v_gene: TRBV15
CDR3aa: CATSRQPGPALSGANVLTF
CDR3nt: TGTGCCACCAGCAGACAGCCGGGCCCAGCGCTATCCGGGGCCAACGTCCTGACTTTC

j_gene: TRBJ2-7
d_gene: TRBD2
abundance: once
v_gene: TRBV9
CDR3aa: CASSVGTSDSEQYF
CDR3nt: TGTGCCAGCAGCGTCGGGACTAGCGATAGCGAGCAGTACTTC

j_gene: TRBJ1-1
d_gene: -
abundance: -
v_gene: TRBV7-2
CDR3aa: CASSLSPRGGTEAFF
CDR3nt: TGTGCCAGCAGCTTGTCGCCTCGAGGTGGCACTGAAGCTTTCTTT

j_gene: TRBJ1-6
d_gene: -
abundance: -
v_gene: TRBV27
CDR3aa: CASSFRVGTIFSPLHF
CDR3nt: TGTGCCAGCAGTTTCAGAGTCGGCACCATCTTTTCACCCCTCCACTTT

j_gene: TRBJ1-4
d_gene: TRBD1
abundance: -
v_gene: TRBV15
CDR3aa: CATSSDRGTNEKLFF
CDR3nt: TGTGCCACCAGCAGCGACAGGGGGACTAATGAAAAACTGTTTTTT

j_gene: TRBJ1-6
d_gene: -
abundance: once
v_gene: TRBV4-3
CDR3aa: CASSQDLINSPLHF
CDR3nt: TGCGCCAGCAGCCAAGACCTGATTAATTCACCCCTCCACTTT

j_gene: TRBJ2-1
d_gene: -
abundance: -
v_gene: TRBV27
CDR3aa: CASSLSASLWAEQFF
CDR3nt: TGTGCCAGCAGTTTATCGGCTAGCCTCTGGGCTGAGCAGTTCTTC

j_gene: TRBJ2-7
d_gene: TRBD1
abundance: -
v_gene: TRBV27
CDR3aa: CASSLSSGGSEQYF
CDR3nt: TGTGCCAGCAGTTTATCCTCAGGGGGCTCCGAGCAGTACTTC

j_gene: TRBJ1-2
d_gene: TRBD1
abundance: once
v_gene: TRBV6-5
CDR3aa: CASSYSRTGGDYGYTF
CDR3nt: TGTGCCAGCAGTTACAGCAGGACAGGAGGGGACTATGGCTACACCTTC

j_gene: TRBJ2-1
d_gene: -
abundance: -
v_gene: TRBV5-1
CDR3aa: CASSLVAGEQFF
CDR3nt: TGCGCCAGCAGCTTGGTCGCTGGCGAGCAGTTCTTC

j_gene: TRBJ2-7
d_gene: -
abundance: once
v_gene: TRBV2
CDR3aa: CAGGFGYEQYF
CDR3nt: TGTGCCGGGGGGTTCGGATACGAGCAGTACTTC

j_gene: TRBJ1-5
d_gene: -
abundance: -
v_gene: TRBV6-6
CDR3aa: CASSYIDYQGNQPQHF
CDR3nt: TGTGCCAGCAGTTACATCGACTACCAAGGGAATCAGCCCCAGCATTTT

j_gene: TRBJ1-2
d_gene: -
abundance: few
v_gene: TRBV4-1
CDR3aa: CASSQDRGLIYGYTF
CDR3nt: TGCGCCAGCAGCCAAGATCGGGGACTGATCTATGGCTACACCTTC

j_gene: TRBJ2-7
d_gene: -
abundance: -
v_gene: TRBV2
CDR3aa: CASSDPKQGPEQYF
CDR3nt: TGTGCCAGCAGTGACCCCAAACAGGGCCCCGAGCAGTACTTC

j_gene: TRBJ2-7
d_gene: -
abundance: -
v_gene: TRBV11-2
CDR3aa: CASSLVQSYEQYF
CDR3nt: TGTGCCAGCAGCTTAGTACAGTCCTACGAGCAGTACTTC

j_gene: TRBJ2-1
d_gene: -
abundance: -
v_gene: TRBV6-1
CDR3aa: CACAYNEQFF
CDR3nt: TGTGCCTGCGCCTACAATGAGCAGTTCTTC

j_gene: TRBJ2-5
d_gene: TRBD1
abundance: -
v_gene: TRBV7-3
CDR3aa: CASSLGQGTGETQYF
CDR3nt: TGTGCCAGCAGCCTGGGACAGGGGACGGGGGAGACCCAGTACTTC

j_gene: TRBJ2-5
d_gene: -
abundance: -
v_gene: TRBV11-1
CDR3aa: CASSLKGSETQYF
CDR3nt: TGTGCCAGCAGCTTAAAAGGGTCAGAGACCCAGTACTTC

j_gene: TRBJ2-5
d_gene: -
abundance: -
v_gene: TRBV29-1
CDR3aa: CSVEGSAQETQYF
CDR3nt: TGCAGCGTTGAGGGGAGCGCCCAAGAGACCCAGTACTTC

j_gene: TRBJ1-2
d_gene: -
abundance: -
v_gene: TRBV28
CDR3aa: CASSPAPQPGPDGYTF
CDR3nt: TGTGCCAGCAGTCCAGCACCTCAACCGGGACCAGACGGCTACACCTTC

j_gene: TRBJ1-1
d_gene: -
abundance: -
v_gene: TRBV5-1
CDR3aa: CASSFRWGNTEAFF
CDR3nt: TGCGCCAGCAGTTTCCGCTGGGGCAACACTGAAGCTTTCTTT